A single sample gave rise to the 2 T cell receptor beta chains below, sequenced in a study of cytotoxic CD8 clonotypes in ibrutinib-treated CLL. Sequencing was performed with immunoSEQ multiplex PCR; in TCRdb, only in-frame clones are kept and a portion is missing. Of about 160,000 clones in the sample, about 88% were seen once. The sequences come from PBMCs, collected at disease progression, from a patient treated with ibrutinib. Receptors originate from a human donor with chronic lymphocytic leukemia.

CDR3 DNA: TGTGCCAGCCGACAGCTCAACACCGGGGAGCTGTTTTTT. Its protein product is CASRQLNTGELFF. The chain combines TRBV2 with TRBJ2-2, with D perhaps TRBD1 (5 bases). The germline gives CDR1 SNHLY, CDR2 FYNNEI. The CDR3 is made up of 13 amino acids. V lost 8 bases, J lost 2 bases, and 9 bases lay in between.

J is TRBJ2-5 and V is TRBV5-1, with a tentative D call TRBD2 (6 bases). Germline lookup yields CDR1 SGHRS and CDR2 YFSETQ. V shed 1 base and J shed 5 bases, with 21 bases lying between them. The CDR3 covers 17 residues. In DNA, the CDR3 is TGCGCCAGCAGCTTGAATTGGCAGGTTTCCCGGGGGGAGACCCAGTACTTC. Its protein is CASSLNWQVSRGETQYF.